Following are 8 T cell receptor beta chains from one sample sequenced in a study of CD8 T cells in Susac syndrome. Random hexamers served to reverse transcribe roughly 0.5 to 1 ug RNA. In TCRdb, the immunoSEQ multiplex PCR reads were re-called with MiXCR into one record per CDR3 protein. Of about 300,000 distinct CDR3 sequences in the sample, roughly nine tenths are singletons; the top ten hold roughly 0.07%. Sequenced: CD4+ T cells from PBMCs. Receptor source: a human donor with multiple sclerosis.

This chain joins TRBV20-1 and TRBJ1-5; no reliable D call. The V end was cut by 3 bases, the J end by 0 bases, with 12 bases between. Germline V gives CDR1 DFQATT, CDR2 SNEGSKA (reference sequence). This CDR3 has 15 amino acids. The CDR3 DNA reads TGCAGTGCTAGTGTTCCGGGAAATAGCAATCAGCCCCAGCATTTT. Translating it yields CSASVPGNSNQPQHF.

This chain uses TRBV6-2 or TRBV6-3 with TRBJ1-2; no reliable D call. Trimming stripped 2 bases from V and 6 bases from J, with 7 bases between. CDR1 and CDR2 from the germline V gene are MNHEY and SVGEGT. The CDR3 totals 12 residues. The CDR3 nucleotides read TGTGCCAGCAGTTACAGGGAAAATGGCTACACCTTC. Protein product: CASSYRENGYTF.

This chain uses TRBV15 with TRBJ1-2, with D possibly TRBD1 on 5 matching bases. The V gene lost 3 bases and the J gene lost 8 bases, with 16 bases spanning the gap. CDR1 and CDR2 from the germline V gene are LNHNV and YYDKDF (reference sequence). The CDR3 extends over 14 amino acids. In DNA form, the CDR3 reads TGTGCCACCAGCAGTCGCCAGGGCCCCGAAGGCTACACCTTC. The encoded protein is CATSSRQGPEGYTF.

The rearrangement uses TRBV29-1 and TRBJ2-7; either TRBD1 or TRBD2 may fit D (6 bases each). Trimming took 4 bases from V and 0 from J, leaving 13 bases between them. This CDR3 spans 14 amino acids. CDR1 SQVTM and CDR2 ANQGSEA come from the germline V gene. The CDR3 nucleotides read TGCAGCGTTGTGGGGGGCGGCCACTCCTACGAGCAGTACTTC. It encodes CSVVGGGHSYEQYF.

This sequence joins TRBV25-1 and TRBJ2-3; 8 bases map to TRBD2. Germline loops: CDR1 MGHDK, CDR2 SYGVNS. The V and J ends lost 4 bases and 4 bases, in that order; junction bases with no gene match: 10. The CDR3 contains 16 residues. This CDR3 reads CASSAIAGGPADTQYF. CDR3 nucleotide sequence: TGTGCCAGCAGTGCGATTGCGGGGGGCCCCGCAGATACGCAGTATTTT.

The chain uses TRBV6-6 and TRBJ1-2; D is ambiguous. CDR1 and CDR2 (germline): MNHNY, SVGAGI (reference sequence). Trimming left V 2 bases short and J 7 bases short, with 20 bases between. The CDR3 sequence is 16 residues long. CDR3 loop: CASSYEGRRLVVGYTF. The DNA of the CDR3 is TGTGCCAGCAGTTACGAAGGACGTCGCCTGGTTGTTGGCTACACCTTC.

The chain joins TRBV7-6 to TRBJ2-2; maybe TRBD2 (7 bases). The CDR3 loop spans 16 amino acids. The germline gives CDR1 SGHVS, CDR2 FNYEAQ. Trimming removed 5 bases from V and 5 bases from J, with 18 bases in between. For the CDR3, the DNA is TGTGCCAGCAGCCCACCGAGGGGGGAGGGGACCGGGGAGCTGTTTTTT. Its protein product is CASSPPRGEGTGELFF.

The rearrangement joins TRBV28 to TRBJ2-1, with 7 bases fitting TRBD1. The CDR3 covers 14 residues. Per germline, CDR1 MDHEN and CDR2 SYDVKM. The junction had 5 bases not matched to a gene; V was cut back by 3 bases and J by 6 bases. The CDR3 loop is CASSFDRDPNEQFF. The CDR3, as DNA: TGTGCCAGCAGTTTCGACAGGGATCCCAATGAGCAGTTCTTC.